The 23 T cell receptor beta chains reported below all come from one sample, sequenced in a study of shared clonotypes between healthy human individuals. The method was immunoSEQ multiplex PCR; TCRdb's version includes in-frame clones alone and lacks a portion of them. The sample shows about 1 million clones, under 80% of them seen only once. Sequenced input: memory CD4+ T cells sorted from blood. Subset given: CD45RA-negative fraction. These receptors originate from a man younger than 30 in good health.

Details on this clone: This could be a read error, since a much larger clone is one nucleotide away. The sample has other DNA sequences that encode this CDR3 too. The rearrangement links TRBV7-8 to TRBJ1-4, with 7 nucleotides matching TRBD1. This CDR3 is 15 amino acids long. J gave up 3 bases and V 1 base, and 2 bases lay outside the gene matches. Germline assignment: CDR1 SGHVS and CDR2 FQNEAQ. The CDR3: CASSLVGGPNEKLFF. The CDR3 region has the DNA TGTGCCAGCAGCTTAGTAGGGGGCCCTAATGAAAAACTGTTTTTT.

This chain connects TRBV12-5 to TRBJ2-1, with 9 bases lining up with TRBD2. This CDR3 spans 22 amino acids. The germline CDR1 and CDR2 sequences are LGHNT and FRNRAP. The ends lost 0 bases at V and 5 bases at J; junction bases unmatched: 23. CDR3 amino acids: CASGLVSKGGAIAGDRDNEQFF. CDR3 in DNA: TGTGCTAGTGGTTTGGTATCGAAAGGGGGCGCGATAGCGGGAGATAGAGACAATGAGCAGTTCTTC. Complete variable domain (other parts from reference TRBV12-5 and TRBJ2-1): DARVTQTPRHKVTEMGQEVTMRCQPILGHNTVFWYRQTMMQGLELLAYFRNRAPLDDSGMPKDRFSAEMPDATLATLKIQPSEPRDSAVYFCASGLVSKGGAIAGDRDNEQFFGPGTRLTVL.

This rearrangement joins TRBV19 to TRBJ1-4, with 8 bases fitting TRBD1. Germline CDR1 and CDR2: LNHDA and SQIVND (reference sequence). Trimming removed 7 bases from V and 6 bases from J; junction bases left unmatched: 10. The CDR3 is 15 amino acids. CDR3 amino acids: CASTPRTGWDEKLFF. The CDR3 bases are TGTGCCAGTACCCCAAGGACAGGGTGGGATGAAAAACTGTTTTTT.

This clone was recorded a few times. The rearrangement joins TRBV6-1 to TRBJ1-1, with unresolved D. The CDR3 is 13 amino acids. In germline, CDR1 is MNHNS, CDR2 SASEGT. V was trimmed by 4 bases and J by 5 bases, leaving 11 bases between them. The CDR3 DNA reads TGTGCCAGCAGTGGACATGGAGGAACTGAAGCTTTCTTT. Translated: CASSGHGGTEAFF.

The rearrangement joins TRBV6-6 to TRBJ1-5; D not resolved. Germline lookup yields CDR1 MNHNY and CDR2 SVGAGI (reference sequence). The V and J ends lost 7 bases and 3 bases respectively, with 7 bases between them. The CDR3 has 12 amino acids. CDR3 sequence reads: CASKGDNQPQHF. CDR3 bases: TGTGCCAGCAAAGGAGACAATCAGCCCCAGCATTTT.

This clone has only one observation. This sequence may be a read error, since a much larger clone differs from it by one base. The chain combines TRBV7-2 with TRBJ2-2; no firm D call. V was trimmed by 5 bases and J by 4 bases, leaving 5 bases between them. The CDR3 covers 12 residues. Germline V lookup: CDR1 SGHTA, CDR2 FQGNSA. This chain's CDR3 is CASSPGTGELFF. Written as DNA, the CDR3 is TGTGCCAGCAGCCCTGGCACCGGGGAGCTGTTTTTT.

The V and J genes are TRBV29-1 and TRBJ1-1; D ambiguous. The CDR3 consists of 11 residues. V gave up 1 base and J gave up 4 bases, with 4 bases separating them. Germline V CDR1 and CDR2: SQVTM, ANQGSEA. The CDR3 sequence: CSVEGITEAFF. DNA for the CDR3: TGCAGCGTTGAAGGCATCACTGAAGCTTTCTTT.

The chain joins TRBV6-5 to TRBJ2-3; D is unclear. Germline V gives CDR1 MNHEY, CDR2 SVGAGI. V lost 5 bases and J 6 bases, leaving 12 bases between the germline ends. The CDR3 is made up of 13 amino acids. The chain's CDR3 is CASSGSILDTQYF. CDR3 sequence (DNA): TGTGCCAGCAGTGGTAGTATACTGGATACGCAGTATTTT.

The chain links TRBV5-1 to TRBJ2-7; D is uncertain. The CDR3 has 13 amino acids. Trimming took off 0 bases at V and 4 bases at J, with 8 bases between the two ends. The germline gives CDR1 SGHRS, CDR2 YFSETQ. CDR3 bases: TGCGCCAGCAGCTTGGACAACGGGTACGAGCAGTACTTC. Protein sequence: CASSLDNGYEQYF.

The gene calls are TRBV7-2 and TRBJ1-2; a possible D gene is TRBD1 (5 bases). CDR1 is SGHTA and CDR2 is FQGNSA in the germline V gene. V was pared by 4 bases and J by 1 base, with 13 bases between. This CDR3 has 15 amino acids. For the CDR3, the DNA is TGTGCCAGCAGCTCAGACAGTGGTTTTAACTATGGCTACACCTTC. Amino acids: CASSSDSGFNYGYTF.

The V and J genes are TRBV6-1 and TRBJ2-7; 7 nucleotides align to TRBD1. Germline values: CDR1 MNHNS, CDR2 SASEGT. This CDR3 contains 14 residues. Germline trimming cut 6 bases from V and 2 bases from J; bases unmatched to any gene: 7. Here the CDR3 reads CASRTTGDAYEQYF. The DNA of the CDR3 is TGTGCCAGCAGAACCACAGGGGATGCCTACGAGCAGTACTTC.

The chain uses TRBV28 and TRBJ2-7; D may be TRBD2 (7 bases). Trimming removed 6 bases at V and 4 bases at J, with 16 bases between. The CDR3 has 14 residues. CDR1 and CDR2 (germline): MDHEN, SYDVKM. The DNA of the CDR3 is TGTGCCAGCAGACGCCTGGGGGGGGCGTACGAGCAGTACTTC. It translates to CASRRLGGAYEQYF.

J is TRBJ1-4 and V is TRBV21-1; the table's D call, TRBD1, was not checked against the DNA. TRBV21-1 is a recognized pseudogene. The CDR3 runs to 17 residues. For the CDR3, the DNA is TGTGCCAGCAGCAAAGGTAACAGGGTGAAAACTAATGAAAAACTGTTTTTT. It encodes CASSKGNRVKTNEKLFF.

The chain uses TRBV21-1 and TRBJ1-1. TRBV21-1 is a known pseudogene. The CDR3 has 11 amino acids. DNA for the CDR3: TGTGCCAGCACAATTCGCACTGAAGCTTTCTTT. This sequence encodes CASTIRTEAFF.

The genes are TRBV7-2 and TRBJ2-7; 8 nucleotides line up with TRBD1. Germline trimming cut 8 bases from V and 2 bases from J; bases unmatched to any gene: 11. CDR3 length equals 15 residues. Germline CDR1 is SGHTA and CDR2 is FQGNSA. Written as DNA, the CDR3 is TGTGCCAGCGGACATAGAGGACAGGGCGCCTACGAGCAGTACTTC. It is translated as CASGHRGQGAYEQYF.

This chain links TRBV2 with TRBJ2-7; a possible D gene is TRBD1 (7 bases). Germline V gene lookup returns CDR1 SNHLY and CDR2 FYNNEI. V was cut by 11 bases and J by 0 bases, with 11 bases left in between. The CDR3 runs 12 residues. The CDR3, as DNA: TGTGCCGGCGGGACAGACTCCTACGAGCAGTACTTC. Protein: CAGGTDSYEQYF.

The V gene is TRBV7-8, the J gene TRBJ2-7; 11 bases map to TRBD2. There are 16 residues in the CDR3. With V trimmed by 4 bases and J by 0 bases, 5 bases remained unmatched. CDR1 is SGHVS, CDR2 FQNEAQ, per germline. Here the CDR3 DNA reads TGTGCCAGCAGCTACAAGACTAGCGGGACCTCCTACGAGCAGTACTTC. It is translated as CASSYKTSGTSYEQYF. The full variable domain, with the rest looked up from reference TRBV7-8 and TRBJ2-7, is GAGVSQSPRYKVAKRGQDVALRCDPISGHVSLFWYQQALGQGPEFLTYFQNEAQLDKSGLPSDRFFAERPEGSVSTLKIQRTQQEDSAVYLCASSYKTSGTSYEQYFGPGTRLTVT.

The CDR3 loop reads CAISDHGGNQPQHF. As DNA, the CDR3 is TGTGCCATCAGTGACCATGGAGGCAATCAGCCCCAGCATTTT. This chain joins TRBV10-3 and TRBJ1-5; no clear D. The length of the CDR3 is 14 residues. Trimming left V 3 bases short and J 2 bases short, with 8 bases between. The germline gives CDR1 ENHRY, CDR2 SYGVKD.

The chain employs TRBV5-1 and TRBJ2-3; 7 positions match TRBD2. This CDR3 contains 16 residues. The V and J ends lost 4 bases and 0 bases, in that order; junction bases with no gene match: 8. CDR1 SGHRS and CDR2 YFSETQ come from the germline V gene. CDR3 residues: CASSTLRGTSTDTQYF. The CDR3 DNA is TGCGCCAGCAGCACCCTGCGGGGGACTAGCACAGATACGCAGTATTTT.

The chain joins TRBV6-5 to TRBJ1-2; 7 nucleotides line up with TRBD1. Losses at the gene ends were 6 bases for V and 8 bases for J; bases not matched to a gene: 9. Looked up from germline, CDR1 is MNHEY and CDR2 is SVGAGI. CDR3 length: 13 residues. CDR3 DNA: TGTGCCAGCAGCCAGGGGCGGACAGGCGGCTACACCTTC. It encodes CASSQGRTGGYTF.

Here the CDR3 reads CSVQDTQGTEAFF. The CDR3 DNA follows: TGCAGCGTTCAGGACACCCAGGGCACTGAAGCTTTCTTT. The chain carries TRBV29-1 and TRBJ1-1; TRBD1 is a possible D gene (5 bases). The CDR3 is made up of 13 amino acids. Germline V CDR1 and CDR2: SQVTM, ANQGSEA. Trimming cost V 5 bases and J 4 bases, with 14 bases left between them.

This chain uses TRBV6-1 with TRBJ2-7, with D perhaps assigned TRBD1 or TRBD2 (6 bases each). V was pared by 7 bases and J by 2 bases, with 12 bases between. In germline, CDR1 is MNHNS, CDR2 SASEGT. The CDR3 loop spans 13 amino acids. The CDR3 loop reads CASNKGGPYEQYF. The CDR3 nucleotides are TGTGCCAGCAATAAGGGGGGCCCCTACGAGCAGTACTTC.

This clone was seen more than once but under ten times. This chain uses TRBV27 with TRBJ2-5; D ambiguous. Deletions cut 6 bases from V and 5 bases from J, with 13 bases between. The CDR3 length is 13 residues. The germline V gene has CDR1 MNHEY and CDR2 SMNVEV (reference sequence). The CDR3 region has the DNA TGTGCCAGCAGGGGGTCGGCGGTCGAGACCCAGTACTTC. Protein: CASRGSAVETQYF.